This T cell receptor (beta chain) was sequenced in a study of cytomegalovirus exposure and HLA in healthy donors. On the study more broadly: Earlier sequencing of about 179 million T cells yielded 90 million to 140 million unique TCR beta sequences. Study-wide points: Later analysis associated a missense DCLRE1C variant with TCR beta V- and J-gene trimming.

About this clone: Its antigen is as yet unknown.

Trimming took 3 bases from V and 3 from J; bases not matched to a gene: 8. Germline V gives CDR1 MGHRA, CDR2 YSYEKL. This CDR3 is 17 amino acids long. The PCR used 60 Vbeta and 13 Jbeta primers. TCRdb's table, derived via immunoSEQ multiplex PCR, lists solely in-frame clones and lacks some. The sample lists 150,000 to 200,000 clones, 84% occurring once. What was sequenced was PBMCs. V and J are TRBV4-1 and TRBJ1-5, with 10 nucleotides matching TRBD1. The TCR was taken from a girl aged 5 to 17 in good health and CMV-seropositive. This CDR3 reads CASSQGRTGGFNQPQHF. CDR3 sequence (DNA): TGCGCCAGCAGCCAGGGTCGGACAGGGGGATTCAATCAGCCCCAGCATTTT.